A single sample gave rise to the 3 T cell receptor beta chains below, sequenced in a study of T cells in Graves' hyperthyroidism and ophthalmopathy. Researchers took RNA transcripts and amplified the TCR beta CDR3 regions from them. First-round RT-PCR targeting the TCR CDR3 was performed with the HTBI primer set. TCRdb used MiXCR to reprocess the multiplex PCR reads, holding one entry per CDR3 protein. The sample records 470,000 or so distinct CDR3 sequences, roughly 20% being singletons. The sample taken for sequencing was blood. The receptors derive from a man aged 18 to 30 with Graves' hyperthyroidism.

This clonotype occurred many times. The V and J genes are TRBV2 and TRBJ1-1; D unclear. CDR1 SNHLY and CDR2 FYNNEI come from the germline V gene. V was pared by 3 bases and J by 1 base, with 9 bases between. The length of the CDR3 is 14 residues. The chain's CDR3 is CASSDGFGNTEAFF. Written as DNA, the CDR3 is TGTGCCAGCAGTGACGGGTTCGGGAACACTGAAGCTTTCTTT. The whole variable domain, filled in from reference TRBV2 and TRBJ1-1, reads EPEVTQTPSHQVTQMGQEVILRCVPISNHLYFYWYRQILGQKVEFLVSFYNNEISEKSEIFDDQFSVERPDGSNFTLKIRSTKLEDSAMYFCASSDGFGNTEAFFGQGTRLTVV.

The chain employs TRBV20-1 and TRBJ1-1, with 8 nucleotides matching TRBD1. Germline CDR1 DFQATT, CDR2 SNEGSKA (reference sequence). Trimming at V came to 8 bases and at J to 7 bases, leaving 9 bases not matched to a gene. This CDR3 has 12 residues. The CDR3 loop reads CSTDRGVDEAFF. The CDR3, as DNA: TGCAGTACAGACAGGGGAGTTGATGAAGCTTTCTTT.

Notes on this clonotype: A much larger clone lies a single base off, so this may be a read error. The chain employs TRBV20-1 and TRBJ1-1; 8 bases fit TRBD1. With V trimmed by 1 base and J by 1 base, 5 bases remained unmatched. Per germline, CDR1 DFQATT and CDR2 SNEGSKA (reference sequence). There are 15 residues in the CDR3. The chain's CDR3 is CSARGPDRGNTEAFF. DNA of the CDR3: TGCAGTGCTAGAGGCCCCGACAGGGGGAACACTGAAGCTTTCTTT.